This T cell receptor (beta chain) was documented in a study of cytomegalovirus exposure and HLA in healthy donors. Findings of the study overall: In a later analysis, TCR beta V- and J-gene trimming showed a link to a missense DCLRE1C variant. The classifier reportedly diagnosed cytomegalovirus status with high specificity and sensitivity. With DRB1 most and HLA-C fewest, TCR association rates differed between HLA loci in a later analysis. Looking again later, the authors saw that most CMV-associated TCR beta chains seemed HLA-restricted.

From germline, CDR1 is SEHNR and CDR2 FQNEAQ (reference sequence). V lost 5 bases and J lost 4, with 14 bases in between. The CDR3 contains 14 residues. Details on this clone: No antigen is known for it.

A multiplex PCR was run with 60 Vbeta primers and 13 Jbeta primers. TCRdb's copy holds only in-frame clones and misses some; the assay was immunoSEQ multiplex PCR. The sample comprises approximately 140,000 clones, 80% to 90% of which are singletons, and 2.7% rests with the top ten. The source of this sequence is a man in his forties or fifties in good health and CMV-seronegative. Sequenced sample: PBMCs. The rearrangement joins TRBV7-9 to TRBJ1-2; D might be TRBD1 (5 bases). The chain's CDR3 is CASSVVGGVYGYTF. Written as DNA, the CDR3 is TGTGCCAGCAGCGTCGTCGGGGGAGTCTATGGCTACACCTTC.